This T cell receptor (beta chain) was observed in a study of blood T cells in healthy people across ages (dated by TCRdb to 2015 to 2017). For context, the study as a whole: Template switching captured roughly one uniquely barcoded TCR beta cDNA molecule per two T cells in model experiments. The study measured age-related changes in TCR beta repertoire diversity using deep sequencing normalized with unique cDNA molecular identifiers. Donors were grouped into four age groups: young (average roughly 15 years), middle-aged (roughly 40), aged (about 60) and long-lived (approximately 75). To avoid experimental bias, donors of different ages were randomly spread across the sequencing lanes. For two donors (one aged 18 to 30 and one aged 80 or older), the study analyzed two additional independent replicas of 1 million unique cDNA reads from the same blood draw.

On this clonotype itself: Its cognate antigen has yet to be identified. No base quality information exists; no much larger clone differs at one position.

General findings and caveats noted by the study authors: Since profiling was done on bulk unsorted PBMCs, naive and antigen-experienced compartments could not be conclusively compared. Total diversity estimates from one million sequenced T cells were considered lower bounds and underestimates. The long-lived group showed more naive CD4+ T cells, fewer expanded clones and increased TCR diversity than the aged group, suggesting age selection. Observed TCR beta diversity per million T cells fell roughly linearly with age, and a significant reduction was already apparent by age around 44. Donor CMV infection status was unknown, potentially confounding age-related changes in expanded clonotypes. There was a strong correlation between observed TCR beta diversity and the percentage of naive T cells measured by flow cytometry.

Inclusive of the bounding cysteine and phenylalanine, the CDR3 is 16 residues long. Solely the CDR3 DNA is kept, with 48 bases framed from the first base. A distance of 18 bases separates the germline ends of V and J, which lose 2 bases and 8 bases respectively. The CDR1 and CDR2 encoded by the germline V gene (reference sequence) are SSHAT and FNYEAQ. The library was generated by 5' RACE. The instrument was an Illumina HiSeq 2500. A second PCR of roughly 6 to 12 cycles was performed with a sample-barcoded 5' primer and a J-beta primer mix. A template-switch 5' adaptor carrying 12 random nucleotides introduced a unique molecular identifier onto each TCR beta cDNA molecule. Each sample yielded at least 3 million CDR3-containing paired-end reads. First-strand cDNA synthesis was performed from all RNA using the Mint cDNA synthesis kit, with priming by a TRBC-specific oligonucleotide. After uracil-DNA glycosylase treatment, a first 18-cycle PCR used universal primers M1SS and BC2_uni_R on all cDNA. In the original analysis: For normalization, 1 million high-quality reads, each with a distinct molecular identifier, were randomly selected from each sample. Instead of being binned into consensus sequences, reads that shared molecular identifiers were thrown out. MiTCR, set to a Q25 quality threshold and the strictest error-elimination algorithm, was used for CDR3 identification, clonotype clustering and error correction. A nonparametric unseen species model using Euler transformation provided a lower-bound estimate of total TCR beta diversity. TCRdb passed the public sequencing reads through fastp at Q25 and MiXCR, retaining productive beta sequences. Rows are combined by CDR3 protein, so each entry shows the most common genes and DNA. V and J calls and clone size were set by TCRdb, not the authors. The sample yields about 770,000 distinct CDR3 sequences; 40% to 50% were counted once. The ten largest account for roughly 19% of the sample.

The roughly 39 donors, aged about 6 to 95 years, were systemically healthy Caucasian individuals from Russia. Around 10 milliliters of peripheral blood were drawn from each donor into EDTA-treated Vacutainer tubes. PBMCs were isolated by Ficoll-Paque density-gradient centrifugation, with at least 6.5 million obtained per sample. Trizol reagent was used to extract total RNA from the PBMCs, yielding at least 6 micrograms per sample. For every donor, flow cytometry on a PBMC aliquot measured the percentage of naive CD45RAhigh/CD27high T cells. What was sequenced was blood. The source is a man between 60 and 70 years old in good health. In this chain, TRBV7-7 is recombined with TRBJ2-2, with the D gene tentatively TRBD1 or TRBD2, based on 6 matching bases in each. The bases read TGTGCCAGCAGCTTACGAGAGGGGGGCCCATCTGGGGAGCTGTTTTTT. This gives the protein CASSLREGGPSGELFF.